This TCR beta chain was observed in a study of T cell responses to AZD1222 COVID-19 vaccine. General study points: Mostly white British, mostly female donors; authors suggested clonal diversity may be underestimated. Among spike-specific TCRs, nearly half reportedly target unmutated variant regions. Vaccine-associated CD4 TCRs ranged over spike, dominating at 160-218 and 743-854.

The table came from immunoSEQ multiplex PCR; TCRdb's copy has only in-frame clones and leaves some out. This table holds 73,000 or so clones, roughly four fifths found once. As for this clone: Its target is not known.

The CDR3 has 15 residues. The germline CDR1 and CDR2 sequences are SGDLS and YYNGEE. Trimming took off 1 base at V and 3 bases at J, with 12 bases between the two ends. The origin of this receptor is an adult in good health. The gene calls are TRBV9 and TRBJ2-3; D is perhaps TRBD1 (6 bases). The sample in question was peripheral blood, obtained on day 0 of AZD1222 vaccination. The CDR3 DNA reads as TGTGCCAGCAGCGTAAGTAGTCAGGGGACAGATACGCAGTATTTT. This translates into CASSVSSQGTDTQYF.